The rows below give T cell receptor beta chains drawn from one sample of a study of persistence of HIV-infected CD4 T cells. Data came from immunoSEQ multiplex PCR; TCRdb stores just in-frame clones and leaves some out. The data contain some 41,000 clones, approximately 86% of them singletons. These TCRs are of unknown antigen specificity. The sample was CD4+ T cells sorted from PBMCs after roughly 18-hour stimulation, taken from a patient who received antiretroviral therapy. These receptors were taken from an adult man with HIV who was CMV-seropositive. Both conserved end residues are part of each CDR3. A D gene is named only where the DNA matches it firmly. Clone size appears in some rows only: once, few, many, or a class for an expanded clone.

CDR3aa	CDR3nt	v_gene	j_gene	abundance	d_gene
CASSQETGMNTEAFF	TGTGCCAGCAGCCAAGAAACCGGGATGAACACTGAAGCTTTCTTT	TRBV3-1/TRBV3-2	TRBJ1-1	-	-
CASSLDGKETQYF	TGTGCCAGCAGCTTGGACGGAAAAGAGACCCAGTACTTC	TRBV5-4	TRBJ2-5	-	-
CASSFDFTRRNEQFF	TGTGCCAGCAGTTTCGACTTCACTCGGCGAAATGAGCAGTTCTTC	TRBV6-2/TRBV6-3	TRBJ2-1	few	-
CASSRDRGSSREHF	TGTGCCAGCAGCCGCGACAGGGGGAGCTCACGCGAGCATTTT	TRBV6-5	TRBJ1-5	-	TRBD1
CASTPSGQFNTGELFF	TGTGCCAGCACCCCATCGGGACAGTTTAACACCGGGGAGCTGTTTTTT	TRBV5-4	TRBJ2-2	-	TRBD1
CAWSSIGGGARGNTIYF	TGTGCCTGGAGTAGTATTGGAGGGGGCGCGCGTGGAAACACCATATATTTT	TRBV30	TRBJ1-3	-	TRBD1
CAWNSRTSGLSYEQYF	TGTGCCTGGAATTCAAGAACTAGCGGGCTTTCCTACGAGCAGTACTTC	TRBV30	TRBJ2-7	once	TRBD2
CASSVEGGASVGYTF	TGTGCCAGCAGCGTAGAAGGGGGCGCGAGCGTGGGCTACACCTTC	TRBV9	TRBJ1-2	few	TRBD1
CATRGRRDTEAFF	TGTGCCACCAGGGGTAGAAGGGACACTGAAGCTTTCTTT	TRBV24-1	TRBJ1-1	-	-
CASSGQGAGYEQYF	TGTGCCAGCAGTGGACAGGGGGCGGGCTACGAGCAGTACTTC	TRBV6-2/TRBV6-3	TRBJ2-7	-	TRBD1
CASSLSPLRQGGSSGELFF	TGTGCCAGCAGCCTCTCCCCTCTAAGACAGGGGGGTAGTTCCGGGGAGCTGTTTTTT	TRBV11-2	TRBJ2-2	-	TRBD1
CASSQAGFLKSGYTF	TGCGCCAGCAGCCAAGCAGGGTTCCTCAAGTCTGGCTACACCTTC	TRBV4-1	TRBJ1-2	-	-
CASSNRIAGYNEQFF	TGTGCCAGCAGCAACCGCATAGCGGGATACAATGAGCAGTTCTTC	TRBV7-2	TRBJ2-1	-	TRBD2
CAWSVALGVNGYTF	TGTGCCTGGAGTGTGGCCCTGGGTGTGAATGGCTACACCTTC	TRBV30	TRBJ1-2	-	-
CASTQTTGKRSPLHF	TGTGCCAGCACTCAAACGACAGGGAAAAGGTCACCCCTCCACTTT	TRBV2	TRBJ1-6	-	TRBD1
CAWSVRTGRGEKLFF	TGTGCCTGGAGTGTCCGGACAGGGCGAGGAGAAAAACTGTTTTTT	TRBV30	TRBJ1-4	-	TRBD1
CASSYSAEHLSYEQYF	TGTGCCAGCAGTTACTCGGCCGAGCACCTCTCCTACGAGCAGTACTTC	TRBV6-5	TRBJ2-7	-	-
CASSFLPQTNTGELFF	TGTGCCAGCAGCTTTCTGCCCCAGACGAACACCGGGGAGCTGTTTTTT	TRBV7-2	TRBJ2-2	-	-
CASSPRGPNTGELFF	TGTGCCAGCAGCCCCCGCGGACCTAACACCGGGGAGCTGTTTTTT	TRBV6-4	TRBJ2-2	-	-
CASSIDRLREGEQFF	TGTGCCAGTAGTATAGATCGTTTGCGGGAGGGTGAGCAGTTCTTC	TRBV19	TRBJ2-1	-	TRBD2
CASSRLNQPQHF	TGTGCCAGCAGCCGATTGAATCAGCCCCAGCATTTT	TRBV3-1/TRBV3-2	TRBJ1-5	few	-
CASSPHRNEQFF	TGTGCCAGCAGCCCACATAGGAATGAGCAGTTCTTC	TRBV7-6	TRBJ2-1	-	-
CAISESKGAETQYF	TGTGCCATCAGTGAGTCTAAAGGGGCAGAGACCCAGTACTTC	TRBV10-3	TRBJ2-5	-	-
CASSFEGDSGYYEQYF	TGTGCCAGCAGCTTCGAAGGGGACAGCGGTTACTACGAGCAGTACTTC	TRBV5-4	TRBJ2-7	once	TRBD1
CAISDRSMNTEAFF	TGTGCCATCAGTGATCGGAGCATGAACACTGAAGCTTTCTTT	TRBV10-3	TRBJ1-1	-	-
CASSLGTPRREKLFF	TGTGCCAGCAGCTTAGGGACTCCCAGGCGTGAAAAACTGTTTTTT	TRBV11-2	TRBJ1-4	-	-
CSGRTGGHTEAFF	TGCAGCGGAAGGACAGGGGGACACACTGAAGCTTTCTTT	TRBV29-1	TRBJ1-1	-	TRBD1
CASGLLPPGGGDYEQYF	TGTGCTAGTGGTTTGCTTCCCCCGGGAGGGGGGGACTACGAGCAGTACTTC	TRBV12-5	TRBJ2-7	few	TRBD2
CASSARTGGTDEKLFF	TGTGCCAGCAGTGCTCGGACAGGGGGTACCGATGAAAAACTGTTTTTT	TRBV2	TRBJ1-4	-	TRBD1
CAWSVVDGGNQPQHF	TGTGCCTGGAGTGTAGTAGATGGGGGCAATCAGCCCCAGCATTTT	TRBV30	TRBJ1-5	-	-
CASSPTGTVAFF	TGTGCCAGCAGCCCGACAGGGACGGTAGCTTTCTTT	TRBV6-6	TRBJ1-1	-	TRBD1
CASSDSKPRSNQPQHF	TGTGCCAGCAGTGACTCGAAGCCCCGGAGCAATCAGCCCCAGCATTTT	TRBV6-4	TRBJ1-5	-	-
CASSESIFLIWTAVGYTF	TGCGCCAGCAGTGAGTCGATATTCCTTATTTGGACGGCGGTCGGCTACACCTTC	TRBV10-2	TRBJ1-2	-	-
CASSVGQSPNYGYTF	TGTGCCAGCAGCGTAGGACAGAGCCCTAACTATGGCTACACCTTC	TRBV9	TRBJ1-2	-	-
CSASPQRGAYNEQFF	TGCAGTGCTAGTCCCCAGCGGGGAGCTTACAATGAGCAGTTCTTC	TRBV20-1	TRBJ2-1	once	TRBD2
CAISNPSGNTIYF	TGTGCCATCAGTAACCCCTCTGGAAACACCATATATTTT	TRBV10-3	TRBJ1-3	-	-
CASTGRYNEQFF	TGTGCCAGCACGGGGCGGTACAATGAGCAGTTCTTC	TRBV9	TRBJ2-1	-	-
CASSWQGGGNQPQHF	TGTGCCAGCAGTTGGCAGGGAGGCGGCAATCAGCCCCAGCATTTT	TRBV27	TRBJ1-5	-	-
CASSNGPGGNQPQHF	TGTGCCAGCAGCAACGGGCCGGGGGGCAATCAGCCCCAGCATTTT	TRBV3-1/TRBV3-2	TRBJ1-5	-	-
CASSHRTGSSYNEQFF	TGTGCCAGTAGTCACCGGACGGGAAGCTCCTACAATGAGCAGTTCTTC	TRBV19	TRBJ2-1	-	-
CASSPPSSNTEAFF	TGTGCCAGCTCACCACCGTCTTCTAACACTGAAGCTTTCTTT	TRBV18	TRBJ1-1	-	-
CASSFGQRGKLFF	TGTGCCAGCAGCTTCGGACAGAGGGGAAAACTGTTTTTT	TRBV7-9	TRBJ1-4	-	-
CASSSRLGINPYEQYF	TGCGCCAGCAGCTCGCGACTAGGGATAAATCCATACGAGCAGTACTTC	TRBV5-1	TRBJ2-7	-	-